This is a list of T cell receptor beta chains from one sample in a study of blood T cell repertoires in COVID-19. Assay used: immunoSEQ multiplex PCR; TCRdb lists only in-frame clones, some missing. The sample includes roughly 260,000 clones, approximately 86% of them seen just once. The sequenced material came from peripheral blood. These receptor sequences come from a middle-aged man who had recovered from COVID-19. Both conserved end residues are part of each CDR3. The D gene is left open where the match is weak. The size entry is marked missing in some rows and otherwise reads once, few, many or a size class.

size,V,J,D,CDR3,DNA
once,TRBV27,TRBJ1-1,TRBD1,CASSGIRDRGSGNTEAFF,TGTGCCAGCAGTGGGATCCGGGACAGGGGGTCGGGGAACACTGAAGCTTTCTTT
.,TRBV28,TRBJ1-2,TRBD1,CASSTPGTAPYGYTF,TGTGCCAGCAGTACGCCCGGGACAGCCCCCTATGGCTACACCTTC
.,TRBV7-9,TRBJ2-6,.,CASSFHNVLTF,TGTGCCAGCAGCTTCCACAACGTCCTGACTTTC
.,TRBV27,TRBJ2-2,TRBD2,CASSLGGFGTGELFF,TGTGCCAGCAGTTTGGGGGGGTTTGGCACCGGGGAGCTGTTTTTT
.,TRBV5-4,TRBJ2-2,.,CASSRGQNTGELFF,TGTGCCAGCAGCCGCGGACAAAACACCGGGGAGCTGTTTTTT
.,TRBV6-5,TRBJ1-4,TRBD1,CASSPQGESEKLFF,TGTGCCAGCAGTCCACAGGGGGAGAGTGAAAAACTGTTTTTT
.,TRBV2,TRBJ2-1,TRBD2,CASSLLAGGYNEQFF,TGTGCCAGCAGCCTACTAGCGGGAGGATACAATGAGCAGTTCTTC
.,TRBV21-1,TRBJ2-3,.,CASSNFLAERGCTDTQYF,TGTGCCAGCAGCAACTTTTTAGCCGAGCGGGGATGCACAGATACGCAGTATTTT
.,TRBV27,TRBJ2-3,TRBD2,CASSFAGTSSATQYF,TGTGCCAGCAGTTTCGCCGGGACTAGCAGCGCTACGCAGTATTTT
.,TRBV29-1,TRBJ2-1,.,CSVVGLKSYNEQFF,TGCAGCGTTGTGGGCCTAAAATCCTACAATGAGCAGTTCTTC
.,TRBV7-9,TRBJ2-7,TRBD1,CASSPGLTGGDEQYF,TGTGCCAGCAGCCCCGGGTTAACAGGGGGCGACGAGCAGTACTTC
.,TRBV6-5,TRBJ2-5,.,CASRARGQETQYF,TGTGCTTCCAGGGCCCGGGGGCAAGAGACCCAGTACTTC
.,TRBV4-2,TRBJ2-1,TRBD2,CASSQDLGSLAGRTSYNEQFF,TGTGCCAGCAGCCAAGATCTTGGTAGCCTAGCGGGGCGAACCTCCTACAATGAGCAGTTCTTC
.,TRBV7-9,TRBJ2-1,.,CASEEYEQFF,TGTGCCAGTGAGGAATATGAGCAGTTCTTC
.,TRBV9,TRBJ1-2,.,CASSARGDGYTF,TGTGCCAGCAGCGCTCGGGGTGATGGCTACACCTTC
.,TRBV19,TRBJ1-1,TRBD1,CASSLLGWDRGTEAFF,TGTGCCAGTAGTCTTTTAGGTTGGGACAGGGGCACTGAAGCTTTCTTT
.,TRBV19,TRBJ2-1,TRBD1,CASSMALTGDRGSYNEQFF,TGTGCCAGTAGTATGGCCCTTACCGGGGACAGGGGGTCCTACAATGAGCAGTTCTTC
.,TRBV9,TRBJ2-2,TRBD1,CASSVEGRGQRPGELFF,TGTGCCAGCAGCGTAGAAGGCAGGGGGCAGAGACCGGGGGAGCTGTTTTTT
.,TRBV7-2,TRBJ1-3,.,CASSLRSSPANTIYF,TGTGCCAGCAGCTTGAGGTCCTCTCCTGCAAACACCATATATTTT
.,TRBV15,TRBJ2-7,TRBD1,CATSREGQVNYEQYF,TGTGCCACCAGCAGAGAGGGACAGGTAAACTACGAGCAGTACTTC
few,TRBV9,TRBJ2-1,TRBD2,CASTPSGTSYNEQFF,TGTGCCAGCACCCCTAGCGGTACCTCCTACAATGAGCAGTTCTTC
.,TRBV7-2,TRBJ2-7,.,CASSLVLSYEQYF,TGTGCCAGCAGCTTAGTCTTGAGTTACGAGCAGTACTTC
once,TRBV2,TRBJ1-2,TRBD1,CASSGDRTNYGYTF,TGTGCCAGCAGTGGGGACAGGACTAACTATGGCTACACCTTC
.,TRBV2,TRBJ1-2,TRBD1,CASSKRLIQGAENYGYTF,TGTGCCAGCAGCAAAAGATTGATACAGGGGGCGGAAAACTATGGCTACACCTTC
.,TRBV10-3,TRBJ2-3,.,CAIAGQAAASTDTQYF,TGTGCCATCGCAGGGCAGGCGGCAGCTAGCACAGATACGCAGTATTTT
.,TRBV30,TRBJ1-6,TRBD1,CAWSAQGRNSPLHF,TGTGCCTGGTCCGCACAGGGGCGGAATTCACCCCTCCACTTT
.,TRBV27,TRBJ1-3,TRBD1,CASSPTGGDSGNTIYF,TGTGCCAGCAGTCCCACAGGGGGAGATTCTGGAAACACCATATATTTT
once,TRBV19,TRBJ2-3,TRBD1,CASSLRQGSTDTQYF,TGTGCCAGTAGCCTTCGACAGGGTAGCACAGATACGCAGTATTTT
.,TRBV12-5,TRBJ1-2,TRBD1,CASGSGTGGNYGYTF,TGTGCTAGTGGTTCCGGGACAGGGGGTAACTATGGCTACACCTTC
.,TRBV11-2,TRBJ2-3,.,CASSLGAITDTQYF,TGTGCCAGCAGCTTAGGGGCAATCACAGATACGCAGTATTTT
.,TRBV6-2/TRBV6-3,TRBJ1-1,.,CASSVRRDTDTEAFF,TGTGCCAGCAGTGTCCGCCGGGACACGGACACTGAAGCTTTCTTT
.,TRBV15,TRBJ1-2,TRBD1,CATSPIRGLLGYTF,TGTGCCACCAGCCCAATCAGGGGGTTGTTAGGCTACACCTTC
few,TRBV2,TRBJ2-5,.,CASSEGRNGETQYF,TGTGCCAGCAGTGAAGGCAGAAACGGGGAGACCCAGTACTTC
.,TRBV6-5,TRBJ2-7,TRBD1,CASSSTPGGEQYF,TGTGCCAGCAGTTCAACACCAGGGGGCGAGCAGTACTTC
few,TRBV6-1,TRBJ2-7,TRBD2,CASSGPNRELAVSYEQYF,TGTGCCAGCAGTGGGCCAAACCGGGAACTAGCGGTCTCCTACGAGCAGTACTTC
.,TRBV2,TRBJ2-1,TRBD2,CASSEASPSGTNEQFF,TGTGCCAGCAGTGAAGCTTCGCCTAGCGGGACCAATGAGCAGTTCTTC
.,TRBV6-5,TRBJ2-7,TRBD2,CASSYSISGGHYEQYF,TGTGCCAGCAGTTACTCTATTAGCGGGGGGCACTACGAGCAGTACTTC
.,TRBV10-3,TRBJ1-3,.,CAIRATGTVGNTIYF,TGTGCCATCAGAGCTACCGGGACTGTCGGAAACACCATATATTTT
few,TRBV5-6,TRBJ1-5,TRBD1,CASSLRRGRGNQPQHF,TGTGCCAGCAGCTTGCGGAGGGGGCGGGGTAATCAGCCCCAGCATTTT
.,TRBV27,TRBJ1-2,.,CASSKLPREASGYTF,TGTGCCAGCAGTAAGCTACCACGAGAAGCTAGTGGCTACACCTTC
.,TRBV7-6,TRBJ2-5,TRBD2,CASSGGYSGSMTQYF,TGTGCCAGCAGCGGGGGTTATAGCGGGTCTATGACCCAGTACTTC
.,TRBV6-5,TRBJ2-5,.,CASSYPGTETQYF,TGTGCCAGCAGTTACCCCGGTACAGAGACCCAGTACTTC
.,TRBV5-1,TRBJ2-7,TRBD1,CASSPNADRPSYEQYF,TGCGCCAGCAGCCCGAATGCGGACAGGCCTTCCTACGAGCAGTACTTC
.,TRBV19,TRBJ2-5,TRBD2,CASSTWGGKETQYF,TGTGCCAGTAGTACTTGGGGGGGAAAAGAGACCCAGTACTTC
few,TRBV29-1,TRBJ1-1,TRBD1,CSGMDRQTEAFF,TGCAGCGGGATGGACAGGCAAACTGAAGCTTTCTTT
.,TRBV4-3,TRBJ2-2,TRBD2,CASSLSGGASGELFF,TGCGCCAGCAGCCTTAGCGGGGGGGCTTCCGGGGAGCTGTTTTTT
.,TRBV6-5,TRBJ2-7,TRBD1,CASSYRGQGTYEQYF,TGTGCCAGCAGTTACAGGGGACAGGGGACCTACGAGCAGTACTTC
.,TRBV5-6,TRBJ2-1,.,CASSFGRLHNEQFF,TGTGCCAGCAGCTTTGGGAGACTTCACAATGAGCAGTTCTTC
once,TRBV12-5,TRBJ2-7,TRBD2,CASGLVAGGPPHEQYF,TGTGCTAGTGGTTTGGTAGCGGGAGGGCCTCCCCACGAGCAGTACTTC
few,TRBV5-1,TRBJ2-3,TRBD1,CASSLEGQGATDTQYF,TGCGCCAGCAGCTTGGAGGGACAGGGGGCTACAGATACGCAGTATTTT
once,TRBV27,TRBJ2-3,.,CASSYLDTQYF,TGTGCCAGCAGCTATTTAGATACGCAGTATTTT
.,TRBV4-3,TRBJ2-3,.,CASSQDSVSSVTQYF,TGCGCCAGCAGCCAAGATTCCGTCTCCTCGGTTACGCAGTATTTT
.,TRBV6-5,TRBJ2-2,TRBD1,CATIQGASTGELFF,TGTGCCACTATCCAGGGGGCCTCCACCGGGGAGCTGTTTTTT
.,TRBV7-2,TRBJ2-3,TRBD2,CASSPSGRGTDTQYF,TGTGCCAGCAGCCCGAGCGGGAGAGGCACAGATACGCAGTATTTT
.,TRBV7-8,TRBJ2-1,.,CASSLDRVGEQFF,TGTGCCAGCAGCTTAGACAGGGTAGGGGAGCAGTTCTTC
.,TRBV4-2,TRBJ1-1,.,CASSQEQTSTEAFF,TGTGCCAGCAGCCAAGAACAGACAAGCACTGAAGCTTTCTTT
.,TRBV24-1,TRBJ2-5,TRBD1,CATSDSQGPETQYF,TGTGCCACCAGTGATTCACAGGGGCCCGAGACCCAGTACTTC
.,TRBV5-6,TRBJ2-5,TRBD2,CASSLVQGGVGETQYF,TGTGCCAGCAGCTTGGTGCAGGGAGGGGTAGGGGAGACCCAGTACTTC
.,TRBV5-1,TRBJ1-2,TRBD1,CASSPDKTGQTSNYGYTF,TGCGCCAGCAGCCCGGATAAAACGGGACAGACATCAAACTATGGCTACACCTTC